This paragraph reports one TCR beta chain. At least ten counts were recorded for this clonotype. It has no known antigen specificity. No per-base quality is available; no much larger clone lies one base away. V and J are truncated by 3 bases and 0 bases respectively, leaving an intervening sequence of 2 bases. From cysteine to phenylalanine, the CDR3 is 13 amino acids long. Only the CDR3 region is kept as DNA, spanning 39 bases read in frame from base 1. The data originate from a study of identical twins (dated by TCRdb to between 2015 and 2016). With regard to the full study: To test whether fetal clonotypes persist, the study used deep sequencing on TCR alpha and beta repertoires from monozygotic twins, unrelated adults of various ages, and cord blood. To rule out contamination, replicate twin experiments were performed at different times with different library preparation protocols. General conclusions and limits of the study: Excess twin sharing in beta out-of-frame sequences was weaker because fewer shared sequences lowered the signal-to-noise ratio. Fewer insertions were carried by abundant cord blood beta clonotypes, a similar but weaker trend appeared in young adult naive repertoires, and no such trend appeared in memory repertoires. Compared with coincidental sharing between unrelated individuals, out-of-frame TCR alpha sequences shared between twins showed an excess of sequences with low generation probability. Zero-insertion analyses could be partly confounded by invariant T cells such as MAIT and iNKT, although diverse VJ usage argued against such confounding for most clonotypes. Because the same donors could not be followed over many years, the conclusions relied on cross-sectional statistical analysis. In monozygotic twins, recombination models systematically underestimated out-of-frame TCR alpha sharing, but the models matched the sharing seen between unrelated individuals.

Libraries were constructed by 5' RACE. The instrument given in TCRdb is Illumina HiSeq 2000. Template switching added a universal primer binding site, and the final cDNA carried a unique molecular identifier that allowed TCR cDNA molecules to be counted accurately. First-strand cDNA for TCR alpha and beta chains was synthesized from specific primers in the conserved constant-segment region. To control for contamination, every cDNA library was double barcoded, receiving both a SMART-Mk sample barcode and Illumina barcodes. TruSeq adapter sequences and Illumina sample barcodes were added in two successive PCR steps. TCR alpha and beta cDNA libraries were sequenced on the Illumina HiSeq platform with custom primers. Regarding the original processing steps: MiGEC was used to process raw reads and extract unique molecular identifiers, and MiXCR was used to find CDR3 positions. For each individual, recombination models were inferred using an EM algorithm with the repgenHMM and IGoR tools. The tcR package in R was used for shared clonotype analysis, with sharing normalized by the product of cloneset sizes. Out-of-frame nonproductive sequences were analyzed to study raw recombination free of thymic and clonal selection effects. Using fastp at Q25 and MiXCR, TCRdb reprocessed the public reads and kept productive beta chains. Under each unique CDR3 protein, matching rows form one entry showing the most common genes and DNA. TCRdb, rather than the study authors, made the V and J calls. The sample table records 500,000 to 700,000 distinct CDR3 sequences; 7.1% of these occur just once. Together, the top ten hold over 1.5% of the sample.

All donors were healthy Caucasians. The twin cohort comprised three pairs of female monozygotic twins, all aged roughly 18 to 30 years. The RNA used for TCR libraries was isolated from peripheral blood mononuclear cells. These records were also assigned to another study, of yellow fever vaccine responses in identical twins. Per the second study: The T cell response to vaccination in identical twins was reported by the authors to appear partly convergent and partly personalized. In the study, vaccine-responding T cell clones were precisely tracked in identical twins.

The chain was built from TRBV12-3 or TRBV12-4 and TRBJ2-2, with the D segment identity uncertain. The receptor was derived from a woman aged 18 to 35 in good health. The sample taken for sequencing was PBMCs. The CDR3 in this case is CASSFTNTGELFF. At the DNA level, the sequence is TGTGCCAGCAGTTTCACGAACACCGGGGAGCTGTTTTTT.